These 25 T cell receptor beta chains came from one sample sequenced in a study of long-term antiretroviral therapy in people with HIV. Version v3.0 of the immunoSEQ assay ran at survey level. The table came from immunoSEQ multiplex PCR; TCRdb's copy has only in-frame clones and leaves some out. Of tens of thousands of clones listed, around three quarters are singletons. The sample in question was unsorted PBMCs, obtained 4.1 years after starting antiretroviral therapy. Receptor source: a woman in her forties with HIV.

CDR3: CAIRRQGRDLTYEQYF. The CDR3 DNA is TGTGCCATCAGAAGACAGGGCCGGGATTTAACCTACGAGCAGTACTTC. The V call is TRBV10-3, the J call TRBJ2-7; 7 bases are shared with TRBD1. This CDR3 is built from 16 residues. V was pared by 6 bases and J by 2 bases, with 13 bases of the junction left unmatched. CDR1 is ENHRY and CDR2 is SYGVKD in the germline V gene.

The chain is built from TRBV11-2 and TRBJ2-7; 9 bases align to TRBD1. Germline assignment: CDR1 SGHAT and CDR2 FQNNGV. Trimming at V came to 3 bases and at J to 4 bases, leaving 4 bases not matched to a gene. CDR3 length equals 14 residues. CDR3 nucleotides: TGTGCCAGCAGCTTTAGACAGGGGGTTTACGAGCAGTACTTC. Translating it yields CASSFRQGVYEQYF.

The V call is TRBV7-9, the J call TRBJ2-7; D gene ambiguous. V was pared by 0 bases and J by 1 base, with 10 bases between. CDR1 is SEHNR and CDR2 is FQNEAQ in the germline V gene (reference sequence). The CDR3 runs 15 residues. CDR3 nucleotide sequence: TGTGCCAGCAGCTTAGCGACCTCGGTATCCTACGAGCAGTACTTC. Translation gives CASSLATSVSYEQYF.

This clone was counted only a few times. The chain combines TRBV5-4 with TRBJ1-5, with 7 bases that match TRBD1. Per germline, CDR1 SGHNT and CDR2 YYREEE (reference sequence). V dropped 3 bases and J dropped 3; count of bases not matched to a gene: 3. The CDR3 runs to 14 residues. The CDR3, as DNA: TGTGCCAGCAGCTCCGGGACAGACAATCAGCCCCAGCATTTT. The encoded protein is CASSSGTDNQPQHF.

V is TRBV14 and J is TRBJ2-3; the D call may be TRBD1 or TRBD2 (5 bases each). The CDR3 runs to 13 residues. V was trimmed by 5 bases and J by 7 bases, leaving 13 bases between them. Germline assignment: CDR1 SGHDN and CDR2 FVKESK. The CDR3 DNA follows: TGTGCCAGCAGCTGGGGGACCTGGAATACGCAGTATTTT. This codes for CASSWGTWNTQYF.

The rearrangement uses TRBV19 and TRBJ2-1; D is undetermined. V lost 6 bases and J 7 bases, leaving 10 bases between the germline ends. The CDR3 is 12 residues long. CDR1 is LNHDA, CDR2 SQIVND, per germline (reference sequence). The CDR3 coding sequence is TGTGCCAGTAGGGCCTTTACGAATGAGCAGTTCTTC. Its protein is CASRAFTNEQFF.

This chain uses TRBV7-9 with TRBJ2-3, with TRBD2 identical over 11 bases. J gave up 7 bases and V 5 bases, and 20 bases lay outside the gene matches. The CDR3 extends over 19 amino acids. Germline CDR1 SEHNR, CDR2 FQNEAQ (reference sequence). Here the CDR3 DNA reads TGTGCCAGCAGCCGATCGACTAGCGGGGACGACCGATTCTCGAATACGCAGTATTTT. This encodes CASSRSTSGDDRFSNTQYF.

This clone was seen a single time. This chain joins TRBV4-1 and TRBJ2-2; 10 bases map to TRBD1. The CDR3 extends over 16 amino acids. The ends lost 4 bases at V and 6 bases at J; junction bases unmatched: 8. Germline CDR1 is MGHRA and CDR2 is YSYEKL. The CDR3 loop is CASSPRDRGRPGELFF. The CDR3 nucleotides are TGCGCCAGCAGCCCAAGGGACAGGGGACGACCCGGGGAGCTGTTTTTT.

The genes are TRBV6-6 and TRBJ1-1; TRBD1 matches 7 bases. CDR1 and CDR2 (germline): MNHNY, SVGAGI (reference sequence). V lost 10 bases and J lost 1; bases outside the gene matches: 6. The CDR3 spans 13 residues. CDR3 amino acids: CATTGTENTEAFF. CDR3 in DNA: TGTGCCACCACCGGGACAGAGAACACTGAAGCTTTCTTT.

This clone was found once. The V call is TRBV21-1, the J call TRBJ2-7; TRBD1 reflects the table's D call only, with no check against the DNA. TRBV21-1 constitutes a pseudogene. The CDR3 totals 16 residues. The CDR3 region is CASSSPPRDREYEQYF. The CDR3 coding sequence is TGTGCCAGCAGCTCTCCTCCCCGGGACAGGGAGTACGAGCAGTACTTC.

This clone has a handful of counts. CDR3 residues: CASSGQGIYEQYF. The DNA of the CDR3 is TGTGCCAGCAGTGGGCAGGGGATCTACGAGCAGTACTTC. This sequence joins TRBV2 and TRBJ2-7, with D possibly being TRBD1 (6 bases). The CDR3 is 13 residues long. V lost 4 bases and J 3 bases, leaving 10 bases between the germline ends. The V gene's germline CDR1 is SNHLY and CDR2 FYNNEI.

This chain uses TRBV7-9 with TRBJ2-2, with TRBD1 identical over 8 bases. Germline CDR1 and CDR2: SEHNR and FQNEAQ (reference sequence). CDR3 size: 16 residues. The junction had 7 bases not matched to a gene; V was cut back by 2 bases and J by 5 bases. CDR3 in amino acids: CASSLSGQGVTGELFF. Here the CDR3 DNA reads TGTGCCAGCAGCTTATCCGGACAGGGAGTGACCGGGGAGCTGTTTTTT.

The rearrangement links TRBV2 to TRBJ2-1, with 12 nucleotides matching TRBD2. CDR1 and CDR2 (germline): SNHLY, FYNNEI. V lost 6 bases to trimming and J lost 4 bases; unmatched junction nucleotides: 4. This CDR3 is built from 15 residues. The CDR3 coding sequence is TGTGCCAGCAGCGGGACTAGCGGGTTTTACAATGAGCAGTTCTTC. This encodes CASSGTSGFYNEQFF.

The genes are TRBV4-1 and TRBJ1-5; no firm D call. The CDR3 has 15 amino acids. Trimming removed 1 base at V and 0 bases at J, with 7 bases between. CDR1 is MGHRA and CDR2 is YSYEKL in the germline V gene. The DNA for the CDR3 is TGCGCCAGCAGCCAAGGGCCGAATAGCAATCAGCCCCAGCATTTT. This encodes CASSQGPNSNQPQHF.

The genes are TRBV6-1 and TRBJ2-2; weak D call: TRBD2 (5 bases). V was clipped by 11 bases and J by 5 bases, with 18 bases between them. Germline V lookup: CDR1 MNHNS, CDR2 SASEGT. The CDR3 extends over 14 amino acids. The DNA for the CDR3 is TGTGCCGTACACATTCGGGAAGGGACCGGGGAGCTGTTTTTT. Residues: CAVHIREGTGELFF.

The chain recombines TRBV5-6 with TRBJ2-3; D call uncertain. The ends were cut back, 1 base at V and 2 bases at J, with 11 bases in the middle. Germline V gives CDR1 SGHDT, CDR2 YYEEEE. The CDR3 loop spans 15 amino acids. The CDR3 loop reads CASSLRRGDTDTQYF. The DNA for the CDR3 is TGTGCCAGCAGCTTGCGACGTGGAGACACAGATACGCAGTATTTT.

The chain combines TRBV19 with TRBJ1-2, with D perhaps TRBD1 (5 bases). Trimming removed 1 base from V and 2 bases from J, with 14 bases in between. This CDR3 is 16 amino acids long. Per germline, CDR1 LNHDA and CDR2 SQIVND (reference sequence). This CDR3 is CASSIAFTGQNYGYTF. As DNA, the CDR3 is TGTGCCAGTAGTATAGCATTTACAGGACAAAACTATGGCTACACCTTC.

V and J are TRBV5-1 and TRBJ1-2; TRBD1 aligns across 7 bases. The germline V gene has CDR1 SGHRS and CDR2 YFSETQ. CDR3 length equals 14 residues. The trim removed 4 bases at V and 4 bases at J, leaving 7 bases unmatched. CDR3 in amino acids: CASSLQGEGYGYTF. The DNA of the CDR3 is TGCGCCAGCAGCCTTCAGGGGGAAGGCTATGGCTACACCTTC.

The rearrangement uses TRBV4-1 and TRBJ2-1; D could derive from TRBD1 or TRBD2 (5 bases each). Trimming shortened V by 6 bases and J by 3 bases, and 18 bases separated the two germline ends. Germline CDR1 and CDR2: MGHRA and YSYEKL. The CDR3 totals 16 residues. CDR3: CASSPGWIGGYNEQFF. For the CDR3, the DNA is TGCGCCAGCAGTCCAGGTTGGATTGGGGGCTACAATGAGCAGTTCTTC.

This chain links TRBV27 with TRBJ1-5; 12 bases line up with TRBD1. This CDR3 has 17 amino acids. The J segment lost 6 bases and the V segment lost 6 bases, leaving 12 bases of the junction unmatched. Per the germline V gene, CDR1 is MNHEY and CDR2 is SMNVEV (reference sequence). The CDR3 reads CASRPYPGQGASQPQHF. The DNA for the CDR3 is TGTGCCAGCAGACCCTATCCGGGACAGGGGGCGAGTCAGCCCCAGCATTTT.

The sample holds one count of this clone. The V call is TRBV5-1, the J call TRBJ1-1; D unresolved. V was clipped by 4 bases and J by 4 bases, with 14 bases between them. This CDR3 has 14 amino acids. Germline V lookup: CDR1 SGHRS, CDR2 YFSETQ. The CDR3, as DNA: TGCGCCAGCAGCGACCTTACGGGAGGCACTGAAGCTTTCTTT. This gives the protein CASSDLTGGTEAFF.

V and J are TRBV2 and TRBJ1-1; D remains ambiguous. This CDR3 is built from 13 residues. Germline V gene data show CDR1 as SNHLY and CDR2 as FYNNEI. With 4 bases removed from V and 8 bases from J, the gap between germline ends came to 14 bases. In nucleotides, the CDR3 is TGTGCCAGCAGTGGACTCAGGCGGAGGGAAGCTTTCTTT. Translating gives CASSGLRRREAFF.

This clone was counted a few times. This rearrangement joins TRBV7-9 to TRBJ1-1; D might be TRBD1 (5 bases). Trimming took 5 bases from V and 4 from J, leaving 8 bases between them. This CDR3 is built from 12 residues. The germline V gene encodes CDR1 SEHNR and CDR2 FQNEAQ (reference sequence). This chain's CDR3 is CASSRQSTEAFF. CDR3 in DNA: TGTGCCAGCAGCAGACAGAGCACTGAAGCTTTCTTT.

This chain links TRBV11-2 with TRBJ2-3; D gene unclear. Germline V gene sequence: CDR1 SGHAT, CDR2 FQNNGV. The CDR3 covers 15 residues. V was shortened by 5 bases and J by 3 bases, with 15 bases between the two germline ends. This CDR3 is CASSGLVSTTDTQYF. In DNA form, the CDR3 reads TGTGCCAGCAGCGGGCTAGTCTCTACGACAGATACGCAGTATTTT.

This clone was seen just once. V is TRBV5-4 and J is TRBJ1-1; D unclear. Looked up from germline, CDR1 is SGHNT and CDR2 is YYREEE (reference sequence). The germline V and J ends were trimmed by 4 bases and 5 bases, with 18 bases remaining between them. CDR3 length: 15 residues. This CDR3 reads CASSVDPTRGTEAFF. The CDR3 bases are TGTGCCAGCAGCGTCGACCCAACAAGAGGGACTGAAGCTTTCTTT.